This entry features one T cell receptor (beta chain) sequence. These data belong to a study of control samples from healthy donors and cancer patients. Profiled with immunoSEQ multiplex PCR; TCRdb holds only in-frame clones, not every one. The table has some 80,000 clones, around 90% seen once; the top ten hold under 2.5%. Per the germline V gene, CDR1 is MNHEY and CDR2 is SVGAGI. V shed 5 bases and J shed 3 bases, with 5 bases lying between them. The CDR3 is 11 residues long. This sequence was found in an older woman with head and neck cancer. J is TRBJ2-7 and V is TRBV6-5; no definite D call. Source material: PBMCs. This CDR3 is CASSRVYEQYF. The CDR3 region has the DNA TGTGCCAGCAGTCGGGTCTACGAGCAGTACTTC.